This TCR beta chain was recovered during a study of blood T cell repertoires in COVID-19 (dated by TCRdb to the early 2020s). In the study overall: Collaborator samples came from the United States, Italy and Spain and covered acute and convalescent phases of COVID-19. The prospective study material was composed of cDNA or gDNA derived from T cells, B-cell-depleted T cells, or PBMCs. Deeply sampled blood TCRbeta repertoires from subjects exposed to, actively infected with, or recovered from COVID-19 were included in the dataset. The repertoires were released in a freely available public database meant as a resource for research on the immune response to SARS-CoV-2. The samples were drawn from the first 160 participants of the ongoing ImmuneRACE study and from 1,254 subjects provided by 6 global collaborators. Sample metadata almost always included a de-identified subject ID, COVID-19 status, age in years and sex. Where available, HLA class I and class II types were obtained from metadata supplied by the sample provider rather than from assay-based typing.

A note on this clone: The specificity of this receptor is unknown. No base quality values were provided; no much bigger clone lies one nucleotide off.

Collaborating institutions collected whole blood in K2EDTA tubes following their own protocols. For TCRbeta analysis, collaborator samples were shipped as frozen whole blood, as isolated PBMCs, or as DNA extracted from either sample type. TCRbeta CDR3 regions were amplified from genomic DNA using the immunoSEQ Assay, a bias-controlled multiplex PCR. Regarding the original processing steps: Within the assay, amplification of reference gene primers was used to estimate how many nucleated cells each sample contained. To quantify the absolute abundance of each unique TCRbeta CDR3 rearrangement, sequence reads were collapsed and filtered. For each sample, productive Simpson clonality was calculated as the square root of Simpson's diversity index over productive rearrangements. Sourced from immuneACCESS, this table was stored by TCRdb with only in-frame sequences that have V and J called. A share of the clones is absent; for the studies checked, an unresolved V gene accounts for under half, and the remainder has no known explanation. From that table come the V and J calls and clone size; the DNA was used to work out D and trimming. This sample gives around 92,000 clones in total; 86% of them show up just once. In total, the top ten clones hold 25% of the sample.

Results and caveats for the whole study, not just this receptor: The quantity of clinical and demographic metadata differed by source and by participant and was supplied without curation.

The sequenced sample was peripheral blood. This TCR was recovered from a human donor in a cohort sampled during active COVID-19.

The CDR3 in this case is CASSLRRGPNNEQFF. The nucleotide sequence reads as follows: TGTGCCAGCAGCTTACGGCGCGGTCCCAACAATGAGCAGTTCTTC. The receptor chain draws on TRBV7-2 and TRBJ2-1; no D gene is confidently identified. V gives up 2 bases and J gives up 5 bases, and the segment between their germline ends measures 13 bases. CDR1 and CDR2, per the germline V gene, are SGHTA and FQGNSA. Including the terminal cysteine and phenylalanine, the CDR3 comprises 15 residues. The sequence is cut down to CDR3 DNA, 45 bases in frame from base 1.